This T cell receptor (beta chain) derives from a study of blood T cell repertoires in COVID-19. Study information: Specimens from acute and convalescent COVID-19 originated in the United States, Italy and Spain. PBMCs, B-cell-depleted T cells, or T cells were the source of the cDNA or gDNA that made up the material.

Original processing methods: Reference gene primer amplification in the assay estimated nucleated cell counts. Clones were sequenced by immunoSEQ multiplex PCR, and TCRdb holds only the in-frame ones, with some missing. The V and J calls and clone size come from that table; D and trimming were worked out from the DNA. The sample has around 240,000 clones, roughly 82% seen once. Germline V lookup: CDR1 SQVTM, CDR2 ANQGSEA. The length of the CDR3 is 14 residues. V shed 7 bases and J 0 bases; nucleotides not matched to a gene: 8. The chain recombines TRBV29-1 with TRBJ1-1; 7 nucleotides agree with TRBD1. This clonotype originated in a woman between 40 and 55 years old who had recovered from COVID-19. What was sequenced was peripheral blood. The CDR3 here is CSGNPGQMNTEAFF. Written as DNA, the CDR3 is TGCAGCGGTAATCCGGGACAGATGAACACTGAAGCTTTCTTT.